Below are 21 T cell receptor beta chains sequenced from a single sample in a study. Tregs were sorted as CD4+CD25+CD127-/low cells. Each CDR3 protein is one row after TCRdb ran MiXCR on the 5' RACE reads. The sample consists of around 55,000 distinct CDR3 sequences, less than 25% of them appearing once. Sequencing input: tumor-infiltrating Tregs sorted from the breast tumor. These receptors came from a female donor with breast cancer.

By share, this clonotype counts as medium-sized. This chain joins TRBV11-2 and TRBJ2-1; TRBD2 is a possible D gene (5 bases). Trimming pared 2 bases from V and 8 bases from J, leaving 13 bases between. Germline loops: CDR1 SGHAT, CDR2 FQNNGV. The CDR3 totals 14 residues. CDR3 DNA sequence: TGTGCCAGCAGCTTAATCCGGGATGGCGATGAGCAGTTCTTC. It is translated as CASSLIRDGDEQFF.

This clonotype showed up many times. The rearrangement joins TRBV6-2 or TRBV6-3 to TRBJ2-7; 7 bases are a match to TRBD2. Per germline, CDR1 MNHEY and CDR2 SVGEGT. Trimming cost V 5 bases and J 1 base; bases outside gene matches: 8. This CDR3 region has 15 residues. The CDR3 is CASSAPGRVSYEQYF. The CDR3 nucleotides read TGTGCCAGCAGTGCCCCAGGGAGGGTATCCTACGAGCAGTACTTC.

This clonotype was counted a few times. CDR3 nucleotides: TGTGCCAGCAGCCAGACAGACAAATCCCTCTACGAGCAGTACTTC. As protein: CASSQTDKSLYEQYF. V gene TRBV7-2 combines with J gene TRBJ2-7; D perhaps matches TRBD1 (5 bases). This CDR3 contains 15 residues. V was shortened by 5 bases and J by 3 bases, with 17 bases between the two germline ends. CDR1 SGHTA and CDR2 FQGNSA come from the germline V gene.

CDR3 region: CASSSQADGNTIYF. CDR3 bases: TGTGCCAGCAGCTCCCAGGCCGATGGAAACACCATATATTTT. The chain couples TRBV7-2 to TRBJ1-3; D gene uncertain. Trimming removed 4 bases at V and 3 bases at J, with 10 bases between. CDR3 size: 14 residues. The germline V gene encodes CDR1 SGHTA and CDR2 FQGNSA.

This clonotype has ten or more counts. This chain links TRBV6-2 or TRBV6-3 with TRBJ2-5, with 11 positions matching TRBD1. J was trimmed by 2 bases and V by 5 bases; bases with no gene match: 4. CDR3 length equals 15 residues. The germline V gene encodes CDR1 MNHEY and CDR2 SVGEGT. Here the CDR3 DNA reads TGTGCCAGCAGTGACGGGACAGGGGGACAAGAGACCCAGTACTTC. Its protein product is CASSDGTGGQETQYF.

This chain joins TRBV5-1 and TRBJ2-5, with D possibly being TRBD1 (5 bases). The CDR3 consists of 13 residues. Germline-derived CDR1 and CDR2 are SGHRS and YFSETQ. V lost 5 bases to trimming and J lost 2 bases, with 10 bases between them. CDR3 nucleotides: TGCGCCAGCAGGGACACGTTGCAAGAGACCCAGTACTTC. This sequence encodes CASRDTLQETQYF.

In this sample, this clonotype turned up many times. The chain is built from TRBV20-1 and TRBJ2-3; 7 nucleotides line up with TRBD2. This CDR3 comprises 16 residues. V dropped 0 bases and J dropped 5; count of bases not matched to a gene: 11. Looked up from germline, CDR1 is DFQATT and CDR2 is SNEGSKA (reference sequence). CDR3 in DNA: TGCAGTGCTAGAGATCTACTAGCGCAGGCGGGAGATACGCAGTATTTT. This gives the protein CSARDLLAQAGDTQYF.

The table lists this clonotype with many counts. This chain uses TRBV7-6 with TRBJ1-1, with D perhaps matching TRBD1 (6 bases). This CDR3 contains 13 residues. Trimming pared 5 bases from V and 1 base from J, leaving 8 bases between. Germline CDR1 and CDR2: SGHVS and FNYEAQ. As DNA, the CDR3 is TGTGCCAGCAGCCAGACAGGGAACACTGAAGCTTTCTTT. It is translated as CASSQTGNTEAFF.

The V gene is TRBV20-1, the J gene TRBJ2-3; perhaps TRBD2 as D (5 bases). This CDR3 has 13 amino acids. CDR1 is DFQATT and CDR2 is SNEGSKA in the germline V gene (reference sequence). V dropped 5 bases and J dropped 4 bases, with 13 bases sitting between them. In nucleotides, the CDR3 is TGCAGTGCTGGCCAGGCTAGCCCAGATACGCAGTATTTT. Translated, it gives CSAGQASPDTQYF.

This chain connects TRBV5-5 to TRBJ2-7; D gene ambiguous. Germline CDR1 and CDR2: SGHKS and YYEKEE (reference sequence). The CDR3 sequence is 14 residues long. V was trimmed by 0 bases and J by 4 bases, leaving 11 bases between them. CDR3 protein: CASSLAPSPYEQYF. In DNA, the CDR3 is TGTGCCAGCAGCTTGGCCCCATCACCGTACGAGCAGTACTTC.

The gene calls are TRBV12-3 or TRBV12-4 and TRBJ2-1, with 9 bases fitting TRBD1. V was pared by 3 bases and J by 6 bases, with 6 bases of the junction left unmatched. This CDR3 contains 15 residues. In nucleotides, the CDR3 is TGTGCCAGCAGTTTTCAACAGGGGGCATCCAATGAGCAGTTCTTC. It specifies CASSFQQGASNEQFF.

V is TRBV5-5 and J is TRBJ2-7, with D possibly matching TRBD2 (5 bases). The germline V gene has CDR1 SGHKS and CDR2 YYEKEE (reference sequence). This CDR3 spans 12 amino acids. V was cut by 7 bases and J by 5 bases, with 13 bases left in between. The CDR3 region is CASERAGHEQYF. The CDR3 nucleotides read TGTGCCAGCGAGAGGGCGGGCCACGAGCAGTACTTC.

The chain recombines TRBV29-1 with TRBJ1-1; possibly TRBD1 for D (6 bases). The germline V and J ends were trimmed by 7 bases and 4 bases, with 19 bases remaining between them. In germline, CDR1 is SQVTM, CDR2 ANQGSEA. The length of the CDR3 is 14 residues. The CDR3 sequence: CSARRQGWGTEAFF. Written as DNA, the CDR3 is TGCAGCGCGCGTCGGCAGGGGTGGGGCACTGAAGCTTTCTTT.

On this clonotype: A single base separates this from a much larger clone, so it may be a read error. The J gene is TRBJ1-5, the V gene TRBV6-1; D is unresolved. The CDR3 is made up of 13 amino acids. Germline V lookup: CDR1 MNHNS, CDR2 SASEGT. CDR3 DNA sequence: TGTGCCAGCGCACAGAGAATCAATCAGCCCCCGCATTTT. Translation: CASAQRINQPPHF.

This clonotype has ten or more counts. The chain joins TRBV20-1 to TRBJ2-7; possibly TRBD2 for D (6 bases). Per the germline V gene, CDR1 is DFQATT and CDR2 is SNEGSKA (reference sequence). The CDR3 contains 12 residues. Trimming cost V 3 bases and J 3 bases, with 9 bases left between them. Here the CDR3 reads CSASSGDYEQYF. The DNA of the CDR3 is TGCAGTGCTAGTTCGGGAGACTACGAGCAGTACTTC.

The rearrangement uses TRBV20-1 and TRBJ1-6, with D perhaps TRBD1 (5 bases). V lost 3 bases and J 8 bases, leaving 11 bases between the germline ends. CDR1 is DFQATT and CDR2 is SNEGSKA in the germline V gene (reference sequence). This CDR3 is 13 amino acids long. The CDR3 DNA reads as TGCAGTGCTAGCGACAGTATTGATTCACCCCTCCACTTT. It translates to CSASDSIDSPLHF.

In its sample, this clonotype was seen once. This chain uses TRBV19 with TRBJ2-5; a possible D gene is TRBD2 (6 bases). Trimming took off 3 bases at V and 3 bases at J, with 17 bases between the two ends. Germline V gene lookup returns CDR1 LNHDA and CDR2 SQIVND (reference sequence). The CDR3 length is 16 residues. The DNA for the CDR3 is TGTGCCAGTAGTATGACCGGCAGGAGGACTAAAGAGACCCAGTACTTC. It yields the protein CASSMTGRRTKETQYF.

This clonotype was seen ten or more times. V is TRBV7-2 and J is TRBJ2-3; D remains unclear. V lost 5 bases, J lost 4 bases, and 10 bases lay in between. The CDR3 is 13 amino acids. CDR1 and CDR2 from the germline V gene are SGHTA and FQGNSA. The CDR3 spells CASSPPKADTQYF. The CDR3 bases are TGTGCCAGCAGCCCCCCAAAGGCAGATACGCAGTATTTT.

This sequence joins TRBV7-9 and TRBJ2-2; TRBD1 matches 8 bases. The CDR3 has 16 residues. Germline loops: CDR1 SEHNR, CDR2 FQNEAQ (reference sequence). V shed 7 bases and J 4 bases; nucleotides not matched to a gene: 11. CDR3 in amino acids: CASNEMSTGGTGELFF. CDR3 in DNA: TGTGCCAGCAACGAAATGAGTACAGGGGGCACCGGGGAGCTGTTTTTT.

The chain employs TRBV24-1 and TRBJ1-5; the match to TRBD1 covers 10 bases. CDR1 and CDR2 from the germline V gene are KGHDR and SFDVKD. The junction had 5 bases not matched to a gene; V was cut back by 4 bases and J by 3 bases. The length of the CDR3 is 16 residues. CDR3 DNA sequence: TGTGCCACCAGTGACCGGGACAGGGGATACAATCAGCCCCAGCATTTT. This sequence encodes CATSDRDRGYNQPQHF.

The chain couples TRBV20-1 to TRBJ2-3, with 9 bases aligning to TRBD2. The CDR3 is 16 residues long. Germline CDR1 is DFQATT and CDR2 is SNEGSKA (reference sequence). V shed 0 bases and J 2 bases; nucleotides not matched to a gene: 6. The CDR3 DNA is TGCAGTGCTAGAGATCTAGCGGGACTACTCACAGATACGCAGTATTTT. This translates into CSARDLAGLLTDTQYF.